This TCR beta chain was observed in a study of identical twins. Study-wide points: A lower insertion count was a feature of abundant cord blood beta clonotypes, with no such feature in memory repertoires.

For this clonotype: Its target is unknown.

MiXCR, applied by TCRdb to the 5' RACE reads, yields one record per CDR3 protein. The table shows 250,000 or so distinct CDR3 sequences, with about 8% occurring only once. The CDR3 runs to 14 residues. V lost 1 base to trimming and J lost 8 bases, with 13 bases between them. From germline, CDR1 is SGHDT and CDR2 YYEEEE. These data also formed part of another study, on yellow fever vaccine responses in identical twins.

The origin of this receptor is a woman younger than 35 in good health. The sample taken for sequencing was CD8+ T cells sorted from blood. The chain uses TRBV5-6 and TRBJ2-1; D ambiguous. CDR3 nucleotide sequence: TGTGCCAGCAGCTTGTCTCCGAGATTAGATGAGCAGTTCTTC. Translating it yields CASSLSPRLDEQFF.